The 6 T cell receptor beta chains in this list originate from one sample, sequenced in a study of cytomegalovirus exposure and HLA in healthy donors. The study ran its PCR with 60 Vbeta and 13 Jbeta primers. Assay used: immunoSEQ multiplex PCR; TCRdb lists only in-frame clones, some missing. This sample carries about 180,000 clones, roughly 80% of them seen once, and the ten largest clones take more than 0.4%. Material: PBMCs. Receptors originate from a woman aged 45-65 years in good health and CMV-seronegative.

The chain couples TRBV21-1 to TRBJ2-7; the listed D gene, TRBD2, was not tested against the DNA. TRBV21-1 is flagged as a pseudogene. This CDR3 has 17 amino acids. The CDR3 coding sequence is TGTGCCAGCCGAAACCCCGGACTAGCGGAAAGCTCCTACGAGCAGTACTTC. This codes for CASRNPGLAESSYEQYF.

This rearrangement joins TRBV7-2 to TRBJ2-3; D is ambiguous. The CDR3 loop spans 14 amino acids. V shed 6 bases and J shed 3 bases, with 13 bases lying between them. CDR1 and CDR2 from the germline V gene are SGHTA and FQGNSA. As DNA, the CDR3 is TGTGCCAGCAGTCTTATGGCGGTGACAGATACGCAGTATTTT. As protein: CASSLMAVTDTQYF.

The gene calls are TRBV9 and TRBJ2-7, with 9 bases identical to TRBD1. Trimming cost V 0 bases and J 4 bases; bases outside gene matches: 2. Germline V gene lookup returns CDR1 SGDLS and CDR2 YYNGEE. The CDR3 is made up of 14 amino acids. CDR3 in amino acids: CASSVEGQGYEQYF. The DNA of the CDR3 is TGTGCCAGCAGCGTAGAGGGACAGGGTTACGAGCAGTACTTC.

With regard to this clone: Other DNA sequences in this specimen translate into the identical CDR3. The chain couples TRBV9 to TRBJ1-1; D perhaps matches TRBD1 (6 bases). The V gene lost 2 bases and the J gene lost 2 bases, with 10 bases spanning the gap. Germline CDR1 reads SGDLS; CDR2 reads YYNGEE. This CDR3 comprises 14 residues. In DNA form, the CDR3 reads TGTGCCAGCAGCGTTACAGGGTCTAACACTGAAGCTTTCTTT. This codes for CASSVTGSNTEAFF.

The CDR3 spells CSVLRPARTDTQYF. In DNA form, the CDR3 reads TGCAGCGTCCTTCGGCCCGCGAGGACAGATACGCAGTATTTT. V gene TRBV29-1 combines with J gene TRBJ2-3; D not resolved. Germline V gene sequence: CDR1 SQVTM, CDR2 ANQGSEA. V was clipped by 6 bases and J by 3 bases, with 16 bases between them. The CDR3 sequence is 14 residues long.

The V and J genes are TRBV14 and TRBJ2-2; TRBD1 matches at 7 bases. The germline gives CDR1 SGHDN, CDR2 FVKESK. The CDR3 is 16 residues long. The J segment lost 5 bases and the V segment lost 6 bases, leaving 12 bases of the junction unmatched. The chain's CDR3 is CASRDFGQGETGELFF. The CDR3 nucleotides read TGTGCCAGCAGGGACTTCGGCCAGGGGGAGACCGGGGAGCTGTTTTTT.